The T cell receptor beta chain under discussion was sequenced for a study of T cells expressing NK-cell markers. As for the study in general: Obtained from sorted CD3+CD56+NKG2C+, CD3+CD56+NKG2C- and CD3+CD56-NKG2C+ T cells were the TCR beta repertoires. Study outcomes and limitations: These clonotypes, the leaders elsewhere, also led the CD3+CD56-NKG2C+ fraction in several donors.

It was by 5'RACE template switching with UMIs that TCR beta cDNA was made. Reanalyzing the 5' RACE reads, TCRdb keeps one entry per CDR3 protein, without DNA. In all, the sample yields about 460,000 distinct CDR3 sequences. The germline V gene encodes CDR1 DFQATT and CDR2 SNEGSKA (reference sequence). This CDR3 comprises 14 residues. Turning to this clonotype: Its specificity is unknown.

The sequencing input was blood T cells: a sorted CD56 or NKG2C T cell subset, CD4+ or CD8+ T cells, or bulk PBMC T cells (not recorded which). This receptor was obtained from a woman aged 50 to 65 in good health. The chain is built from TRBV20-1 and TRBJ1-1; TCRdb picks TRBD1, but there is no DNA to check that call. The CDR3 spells CSANRDTMNTEAFF.